This T cell receptor (beta chain) emerged from a study of T cells in Graves' hyperthyroidism and ophthalmopathy. Study as a whole: Blood was drawn when the patient was first diagnosed and still untreated.

Amplification of TCR beta CDR3 regions used RNA as the template. The primer set for the first-round RT-PCR of the TCR CDR3 was HTBI. Each CDR3 protein is one row after TCRdb ran MiXCR on the multiplex PCR reads. The top ten clones hold roughly 13% of a sample with 410,000 or so distinct CDR3 sequences, roughly 15% of them seen once. This clonotype was counted many times. The antigen is unknown. Study-wide points: The authors' 13 V-J model separated ophthalmopathy from stable hyperthyroidism. Model output signaled ophthalmopathy a median approximately 6 months ahead of onset.

For the diagnoses, clinical symptoms, serum thyroxine and TRAb, thyroid ultrasound and orbital computed tomography were used. CDR1 is GTSNPN, CDR2 SVGIG, per germline (reference sequence). The length of the CDR3 is 12 residues. Trimming took 0 bases from V and 8 from J, leaving 10 bases between them. This chain links TRBV30 with TRBJ1-2; no reliable D call. The receptor was isolated from a man between 18 and 29 years old with Graves' ophthalmopathy. The material sequenced was blood. The CDR3 spells CAWSVGQLGYTF. CDR3 nucleotides: TGTGCCTGGAGTGTAGGGCAGCTGGGCTACACCTTC.